The next 21 T cell receptor beta chains were all read from a single sample in a study of blood T cell repertoires in COVID-19. Clones were read by immunoSEQ multiplex PCR, and TCRdb kept only the in-frame ones, dropping some. The table lists more than 300,000 clones, about 87% of them singletons. The sequencing sample was made of PBMCs or T cells enriched from blood (not recorded which). These receptors all come from a man aged 35 to 55 in a cohort exposed to, infected with or recovered from COVID-19 (not recorded which).

The chain combines TRBV5-4 with TRBJ2-7; D is ambiguous. Germline V lookup: CDR1 SGHNT, CDR2 YYREEE (reference sequence). Trimming removed 0 bases from V and 1 base from J, with 14 bases in between. This CDR3 is 16 amino acids long. In DNA, the CDR3 is TGTGCCAGCAGCTTGGGACCCAGCAGCGATTCCTACGAGCAGTACTTC. As protein: CASSLGPSSDSYEQYF.

The chain joins TRBV3-1 (or the pseudogene TRBV3-2) to TRBJ2-7; 8 bases are a match to TRBD2. V lost 5 bases to trimming and J lost 2 bases; unmatched junction nucleotides: 2. CDR1 is LGHDT and CDR2 is YNNKEL in the germline V gene (reference sequence). The CDR3 sequence is 13 residues long. The CDR3 nucleotides read TGTGCCAGCAGCGAAGCGGGAGCCTACGAGCAGTACTTC. This encodes CASSEAGAYEQYF.

This clone appeared once. The chain has TRBV27 and TRBJ1-6, with D uncertain. CDR1 and CDR2 (germline): MNHEY, SMNVEV (reference sequence). V was trimmed by 5 bases and J by 10 bases, leaving 9 bases between them. CDR3 length: 12 amino acids. The CDR3 nucleotides read TGTGCCAGCAGTACCGGAGGATCACCCCTCCACTTT. It specifies CASSTGGSPLHF.

In its sample, this clone was seen once. The rearrangement uses TRBV6-5 and TRBJ1-6; 9 nucleotides agree with TRBD1. V lost 0 bases and J lost 6; bases outside the gene matches: 3. Germline V gene data show CDR1 as MNHEY and CDR2 as SVGAGI. CDR3 size: 16 residues. The DNA of the CDR3 is TGTGCCAGCAGTTACTCGAGGGGACAGGGTAATTCACCCCTCCACTTT. It codes for CASSYSRGQGNSPLHF.

This chain uses TRBV7-8 with TRBJ2-5; unclear D gene. The CDR3 loop spans 12 amino acids. Trimming left V 7 bases short and J 1 base short, with 7 bases between. Germline values: CDR1 SGHVS, CDR2 FQNEAQ. In DNA, the CDR3 is TGTGCCAGCACAAAATCCCAAGAGACCCAGTACTTC. Translation gives CASTKSQETQYF.

This sequence joins TRBV7-2 and TRBJ2-3; 9 bases match TRBD2. The CDR3 totals 16 residues. Germline CDR1 reads SGHTA; CDR2 reads FQGNSA. Germline trimming cut 5 bases from V and 3 bases from J; bases unmatched to any gene: 9. CDR3 protein: CASSPALAGGTDTQYF. The CDR3 DNA reads TGTGCCAGCAGCCCTGCTCTGGCGGGAGGGACAGATACGCAGTATTTT.

This clone was seen more than once but under ten times. The V call is TRBV11-2, the J call TRBJ1-1; D might be TRBD1 (6 bases). Trimming took 3 bases from V and 2 from J, leaving 7 bases between them. Germline V gives CDR1 SGHAT, CDR2 FQNNGV. The CDR3 runs 13 residues. The CDR3 DNA reads TGTGCCAGCAGCTTCAGGGGTAACACTGAAGCTTTCTTT. It translates to CASSFRGNTEAFF.

CDR3: CASQPTRQAGANYGYTF. In DNA, the CDR3 is TGTGCCAGCCAACCCACACGCCAGGCAGGGGCTAACTATGGCTACACCTTC. This chain links TRBV3-1 (or the pseudogene TRBV3-2) with TRBJ1-2; perhaps TRBD1 as D (6 bases). The CDR3 length is 17 residues. Trimming took 8 bases from V and 0 from J, leaving 22 bases between them. Per the germline V gene, CDR1 is LGHDT and CDR2 is YNNKEL (reference sequence).

For the CDR3, the DNA is TGCGCCAGCAGCTTGGACCCGGGACAGAGGAACACTGAAGCTTTCTTT. Its translation is CASSLDPGQRNTEAFF. The V call is TRBV5-1, the J call TRBJ1-1, with 7 bases identical to TRBD1. The V and J ends lost 0 bases and 1 base, in that order; junction bases with no gene match: 6. The CDR3 extends over 16 amino acids. Germline loops: CDR1 SGHRS, CDR2 YFSETQ.

The chain couples TRBV11-2 to TRBJ2-1; D is ambiguous. Germline CDR1 reads SGHAT; CDR2 reads FQNNGV. The CDR3 sequence is 14 residues long. V was trimmed by 3 bases and J by 0 bases, leaving 6 bases between them. CDR3 protein: CASSLASSYNEQFF. CDR3 nucleotides: TGTGCCAGCAGCTTGGCTAGCTCCTACAATGAGCAGTTCTTC.

The rearrangement links TRBV28 to TRBJ1-5; tentatively, D is TRBD1 (6 bases). The germline V gene encodes CDR1 MDHEN and CDR2 SYDVKM. Trimming left V 1 base short and J 10 bases short, with 26 bases between. The CDR3 runs to 18 residues. CDR3 nucleotide sequence: TGTGCCAGCAGTTTATCCCGGACAGCGCTGCAAAGGGTTCAACCCCAGCATTTT. Translation: CASSLSRTALQRVQPQHF.

The chain has TRBV5-5 and TRBJ2-7; 10 bases are shared with TRBD1. The V segment lost 0 bases and the J segment 2 bases; nucleotides outside the gene matches: 2. Germline V gives CDR1 SGHKS, CDR2 YYEKEE (reference sequence). This CDR3 has 15 residues. CDR3: CASSLAGQGTYEQYF. CDR3 bases: TGTGCCAGCAGCTTGGCGGGACAGGGGACCTACGAGCAGTACTTC.

The CDR3 DNA reads TGTGCCAGCAGCTCACCAAGACTAGCGGGAGGATCCGGGGAGCTGTTTTTT. This gives the protein CASSSPRLAGGSGELFF. This chain connects TRBV7-3 to TRBJ2-2; 13 positions agree with TRBD2. The CDR3 contains 17 residues. Trimming took 4 bases from V and 6 from J; bases not matched to a gene: 8. Germline lookup yields CDR1 SGHTA and CDR2 FQGTGA. Together with reference TRBV7-3 and TRBJ2-2, the CDR3 gives the full variable domain: GAGVSQTPSNKVTEKGKYVELRCDPISGHTALYWYRQSLGQGPEFLIYFQGTGAADDSGLPNDRFFAVRPEGSVSTLKIQRTERGDSAVYLCASSSPRLAGGSGELFFGEGSRLTVL.

The V and J genes are TRBV24-1 and TRBJ1-2; D is unresolved. Trimming stripped 0 bases from V and 2 bases from J, with 3 bases between. CDR1 is KGHDR, CDR2 SFDVKD, per germline. This CDR3 is 13 amino acids long. The CDR3 loop is CATSDLPNYGYTF. CDR3 bases: TGTGCCACCAGTGATTTGCCGAACTATGGCTACACCTTC.

The chain couples TRBV27 to TRBJ1-1; D not certain. The CDR3 consists of 13 residues. Germline V gene sequence: CDR1 MNHEY, CDR2 SMNVEV (reference sequence). V gave up 6 bases and J gave up 5 bases, with 13 bases separating them. CDR3 DNA sequence: TGTGCCAGCAGCCCGTATCCGAGGACTGAAGCTTTCTTT. Translation: CASSPYPRTEAFF.

The V gene is TRBV3-1 (or the pseudogene TRBV3-2), the J gene TRBJ1-1; maybe TRBD1 (5 bases). The V gene's germline CDR1 is LGHDT and CDR2 YNNKEL (reference sequence). The germline V and J ends were trimmed by 0 bases and 1 base, with 15 bases remaining between them. This CDR3 contains 17 residues. In DNA form, the CDR3 reads TGTGCCAGCAGCCAAGATTTAGGGCGGGGGTGGAACACTGAAGCTTTCTTT. Amino acids: CASSQDLGRGWNTEAFF.

This clone was found once. This chain joins TRBV5-1 and TRBJ1-2; D possibly corresponds to TRBD1 (5 bases). CDR3 length: 13 residues. The germline V and J ends were trimmed by 4 bases and 8 bases, with 15 bases remaining between them. CDR1 and CDR2 from the germline V gene are SGHRS and YFSETQ. The CDR3 sequence is CASSRTQERGYTF. The CDR3, as DNA: TGCGCCAGCAGCAGGACACAGGAGAGGGGCTACACCTTC.

V and J are TRBV21-1 and TRBJ2-6; TRBD1 is taken as the D call from the table, unchecked against the DNA. TRBV21-1 represents a pseudogene. This CDR3 has 17 residues. In nucleotides, the CDR3 is TGTGCCAGCTGGCCAGGACAGTTAATCTCTGGGGCCAACGTCCTGACTTTC. Protein sequence: CASWPGQLISGANVLTF.

The rearrangement joins TRBV4-1 to TRBJ2-3; weak D call: TRBD2 (6 bases). Germline CDR1 MGHRA, CDR2 YSYEKL. V lost 0 bases and J lost 3, with 13 bases in between. CDR3 length: 16 residues. CDR3 DNA: TGCGCCAGCAGCCAAGATCCGGGAGAAGCTACAGATACGCAGTATTTT. Residues: CASSQDPGEATDTQYF.

This clone has only a few counts. V is TRBV7-9 and J is TRBJ2-7, with TRBD1 identical over 8 bases. The CDR3 is 14 amino acids. Germline V CDR1 and CDR2: SEHNR, FQNEAQ (reference sequence). J was trimmed by 6 bases and V by 6 bases; bases with no gene match: 10. The CDR3 reads CASSQRPTGGEQYF. The CDR3 DNA follows: TGTGCCAGCAGTCAACGACCTACAGGGGGCGAGCAGTACTTC.

The chain links TRBV3-1 (or the pseudogene TRBV3-2) to TRBJ2-7; the match to TRBD1 covers 9 bases. Per the germline V gene, CDR1 is LGHDT and CDR2 is YNNKEL (reference sequence). The J segment lost 2 bases and the V segment lost 4 bases, leaving 6 bases of the junction unmatched. CDR3 length: 15 amino acids. CDR3 coding DNA: TGTGCCAGCAGCCCAGGGGACAGGGATCCCTACGAGCAGTACTTC. It yields the protein CASSPGDRDPYEQYF.